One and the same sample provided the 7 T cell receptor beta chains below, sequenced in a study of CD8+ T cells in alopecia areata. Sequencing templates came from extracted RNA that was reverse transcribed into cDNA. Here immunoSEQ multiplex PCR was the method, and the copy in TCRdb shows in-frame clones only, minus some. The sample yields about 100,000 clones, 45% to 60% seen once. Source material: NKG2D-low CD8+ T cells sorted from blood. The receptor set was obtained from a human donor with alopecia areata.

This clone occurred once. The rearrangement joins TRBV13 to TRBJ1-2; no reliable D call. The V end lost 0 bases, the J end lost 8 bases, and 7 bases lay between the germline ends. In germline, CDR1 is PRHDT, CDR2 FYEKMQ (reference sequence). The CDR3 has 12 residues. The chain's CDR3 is CASSLGTGGYTF. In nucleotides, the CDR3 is TGTGCCAGCAGCTTAGGGACGGGCGGCTACACCTTC.

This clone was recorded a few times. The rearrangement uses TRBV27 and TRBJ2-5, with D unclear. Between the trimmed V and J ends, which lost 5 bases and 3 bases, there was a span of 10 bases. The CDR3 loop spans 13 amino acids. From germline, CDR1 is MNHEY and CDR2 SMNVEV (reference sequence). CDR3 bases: TGTGCCAGCAGTCCCCAGAGTGAAGAGACCCAGTACTTC. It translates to CASSPQSEETQYF.

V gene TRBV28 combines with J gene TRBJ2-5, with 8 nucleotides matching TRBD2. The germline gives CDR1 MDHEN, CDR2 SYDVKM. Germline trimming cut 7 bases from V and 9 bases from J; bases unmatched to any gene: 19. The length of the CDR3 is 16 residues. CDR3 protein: CASTPHWGLVDASQYF. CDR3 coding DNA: TGTGCCAGCACCCCCCACTGGGGACTAGTCGACGCGTCCCAGTACTTC.

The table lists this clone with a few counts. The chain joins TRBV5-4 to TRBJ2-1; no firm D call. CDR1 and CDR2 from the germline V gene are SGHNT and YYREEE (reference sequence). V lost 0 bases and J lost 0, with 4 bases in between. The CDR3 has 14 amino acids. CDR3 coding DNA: TGTGCCAGCAGCTTGGGGGGCTCCTACAATGAGCAGTTCTTC. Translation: CASSLGGSYNEQFF.

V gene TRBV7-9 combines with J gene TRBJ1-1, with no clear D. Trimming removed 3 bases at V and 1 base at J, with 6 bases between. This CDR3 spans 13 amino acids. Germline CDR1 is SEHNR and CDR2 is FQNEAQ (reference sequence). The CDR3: CASSFLRNTEAFF. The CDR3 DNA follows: TGTGCCAGCAGCTTCTTGCGGAACACTGAAGCTTTCTTT.

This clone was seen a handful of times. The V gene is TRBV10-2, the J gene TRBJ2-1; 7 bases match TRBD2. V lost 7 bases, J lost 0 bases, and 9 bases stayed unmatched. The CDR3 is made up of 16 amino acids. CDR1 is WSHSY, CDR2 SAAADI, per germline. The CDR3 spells CASNILAISSYNEQFF. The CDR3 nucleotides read TGCGCCAGCAATATACTAGCGATTAGCTCCTACAATGAGCAGTTCTTC.

The CDR3 here is CASKTGGYLTDTQYF. CDR3 in DNA: TGTGCCAGCAAGACAGGGGGCTACCTCACAGATACGCAGTATTTT. This rearrangement joins TRBV2 to TRBJ2-3, with 10 bases aligning to TRBD1. The CDR3 runs to 15 residues. The V gene's germline CDR1 is SNHLY and CDR2 FYNNEI. The J segment lost 2 bases and the V segment lost 7 bases, leaving 6 bases of the junction unmatched. Full variable domain (remainder filled in from reference TRBV2 and TRBJ2-3): EPEVTQTPSHQVTQMGQEVILRCVPISNHLYFYWYRQILGQKVEFLVSFYNNEISEKSEIFDDQFSVERPDGSNFTLKIRSTKLEDSAMYFCASKTGGYLTDTQYFGPGTRLTVL.